This TCR beta chain was documented in a study of T-cell memory formation after mild COVID-19. On the study more broadly: The two donors had largely donor-specific TCR clusters.

Findings of the study overall: Whereas later expanders leaned CD4+, clones contracting day 15 to 85 showed a balanced CD4/CD8 makeup.

Libraries for TCRalpha and TCRbeta carried sample barcodes and unique molecular identifiers via 5'RACE. TCRdb re-called the 5' RACE reads with MiXCR, one entry per CDR3 protein. The data show approximately 440,000 distinct CDR3 sequences, 15% to 20% seen once. A word on this clonotype: Its target is unknown.

The CDR3 has 14 amino acids. V gave up 4 bases and J gave up 0 bases, with 8 bases separating them. CDR1 and CDR2 from the germline V gene are SGHVS and FNYEAQ. The chain carries TRBV7-6 and TRBJ2-3, with D hard to call. The source material was PBMCs or a T cell subset sorted from them (not recorded which). The receptor's source is an adult woman who had mild COVID-19 (a few samples of this study predate the infection). Cell type and time point are not known. The CDR3 loop is CASSSQRSTDTQYF. The CDR3 DNA sequence: TGTGCCAGCAGCTCCCAAAGAAGCACAGATACGCAGTATTTT. Full variable domain (rest looked up from reference TRBV7-6 and TRBJ2-3): GAGVSQSPRYKVTKRGQDVALRCDPISGHVSLYWYRQALGQGPEFLTYFNYEAQQDKSGLPNDRFSAERPEGSISTLTIQRTEQRDSAMYRCASSSQRSTDTQYFGPGTRLTVL.